The source of this TCR beta chain is a study of T cell responses to AZD1222 COVID-19 vaccine. Broader study findings: After the peak T cell response, and only then, were repertoires sampled. Epitopes outside B.1.351 and B.1.1.7 mutated regions reportedly drew nearly half of spike TCRs.

Looked up from germline, CDR1 is LNHDA and CDR2 is SQIVND (reference sequence). V was shortened by 10 bases and J by 0 bases, with 7 bases between the two germline ends. The CDR3 runs to 13 residues. The protocol was immunoSEQ multiplex PCR, while the TCRdb copy is restricted to in-frame clones and leaves out a portion. The sample lists tens of thousands of clones; 89% were seen once. Regarding this clone: Its cognate antigen is unknown.

The receptor was isolated from an adult in good health. The chain links TRBV19 to TRBJ2-6; no reliable D call. Sequencing used peripheral blood, obtained on day 0 of AZD1222 vaccination. The DNA of the CDR3 is TGTGCCACCCGGGTCTCTGGGGCCAACGTCCTGACTTTC. As protein: CATRVSGANVLTF.